This paragraph covers one T cell receptor (beta chain) sequence. Its specificity is unknown. The sample comes from a study of EBV T-cell therapy then PD-1 blockade in nasopharyngeal carcinoma. The CDR3 contains 21 residues. The V gene end was trimmed by 3 bases and the J gene end by 0 bases; junction bases not matched to a gene: 16. The germline V gene has CDR1 KGHDR and CDR2 SFDVKD. Method: immunoSEQ multiplex PCR; TCRdb's copy keeps in-frame clones and lacks some. The repertoire consists of some 15,000 clones, with 80% to 85% occurring once and the leading ten covering around 32%. Treatment defined: AdE1-LMPpoly-expanded autologous EBV-specific T-cell therapy followed by anti-PD-1 nivolumab.

This specimen was CD8+ T cells from blood, taken at roughly day 97 from a patient whose treatment included autologous EBV-specific T cells and nivolumab. This clonotype was obtained from a man in his forties with nasopharyngeal carcinoma. The chain links TRBV24-1 to TRBJ2-6, with 7 bases lining up with TRBD1. The CDR3: CATSDTTFLTGRSSGANVLTF. As DNA, the CDR3 is TGTGCCACCAGTGATACCACCTTTTTGACAGGGAGAAGCTCTGGGGCCAACGTCCTGACTTTC.